Listed below are T cell receptor beta chains from one sample, sequenced in a study of T cell responses to AZD1222 COVID-19 vaccine. Generated by immunoSEQ multiplex PCR, the TCRdb table keeps only in-frame clones and is missing some. The data show 120,000 or so clones, around 80% seen once. The input for sequencing was peripheral blood, taken on day 0 of AZD1222 vaccination. Receptor source: an adult in good health. Both conserved end residues are part of each CDR3. The order of the fields is V gene, D gene, J gene, CDR3 protein. A D gene is named only where the DNA matches it firmly.

TRBV19	-	TRBJ1-2	CASSTGDGRSNYGYTF
TRBV27	-	TRBJ2-7	CASSYTGGAPYEQYF
TRBV12-3/TRBV12-4	-	TRBJ1-2	CASSPRVDIGYTF
TRBV28	-	TRBJ2-2	CASSLPLTGATGELFF
TRBV6-5	TRBD1	TRBJ2-7	CASRGTGTVNEQYF
TRBV30	-	TRBJ1-3	CAWSVQSQGSRGNTIYF
TRBV5-6	TRBD1	TRBJ2-1	CASSSTGQGKNEQFF
TRBV7-2	-	TRBJ2-7	CASSLGRAQSEQYF
TRBV4-1	-	TRBJ1-5	CASSQLTPGPYQPQHF
TRBV4-1	TRBD2	TRBJ2-4	CASSQDRTSAKNIQYF
TRBV4-3	-	TRBJ1-6	CASSQDRQPNNSPLHF
TRBV4-1	-	TRBJ1-2	CASSQSGRVEGYTF
TRBV7-2	-	TRBJ1-5	CASSPTAQRNQPQHF
TRBV5-4	TRBD1	TRBJ2-1	CASRGQGAREQFF
TRBV7-2	-	TRBJ2-7	CASSLGADSYEQYF
TRBV2	TRBD1	TRBJ1-5	CASSVQQGSRQPQHF
TRBV7-3	TRBD1	TRBJ1-1	CASRSTLGQGNTEAFF
TRBV5-4	-	TRBJ1-1	CASSAQVRSGNTEAFF